The next 18 T cell receptor beta chains were all read from a single sample in a study of T cells in localized non-small cell lung cancer. Generated by immunoSEQ multiplex PCR, the TCRdb table keeps only in-frame clones and is missing some. In the table there are around 25,000 clones, 85% to 90% of which are singletons. The input for sequencing was peripheral blood, taken before any cancer treatment. The receptors stem from a woman aged 35 to 70 with stage I lung adenocarcinoma.

The rearrangement joins TRBV2 to TRBJ2-2; TRBD1 matches 9 bases. Germline CDR1 SNHLY, CDR2 FYNNEI. J lost 6 bases, V lost 9 bases, and 5 bases had no gene match. The CDR3 sequence is 13 residues long. CDR3 sequence: CASIRQGAGELFF. CDR3 nucleotide sequence: TGTGCCAGTATACGACAGGGGGCCGGGGAGCTGTTTTTT.

This clone appeared a few times. The V and J genes are TRBV6-4 and TRBJ1-1, with TRBD1 identical over 9 bases. CDR1 and CDR2 (germline): MRHNA, SNTAGT. J lost 1 base, V lost 2 bases, and 2 bases had no gene match. The CDR3 contains 15 residues. The CDR3 nucleotides read TGTGCCAGCAGTGACGCGGACAGGGGGAACACTGAAGCTTTCTTT. Translated: CASSDADRGNTEAFF.

V is TRBV6-4 and J is TRBJ2-5; D possibly corresponds to TRBD2 (7 bases). With the DNA end fitting TRBJ2-7 better, the J assignment may be wrong. The CDR3 is 15 residues long. The germline V gene encodes CDR1 MRHNA and CDR2 SNTAGT. The CDR3 reads CASRGGAVYSYEQYF. For the CDR3, the DNA is TGTGCCAGCAGAGGGGGGGCGGTTTATTCCTACGAGCAGTACTTC.

This sequence joins TRBV7-2 and TRBJ1-1; TRBD1 aligns across 7 bases. Germline V gene sequence: CDR1 SGHTA, CDR2 FQGNSA. The CDR3 totals 15 residues. With V trimmed by 0 bases and J by 5 bases, 6 bases remained unmatched. Here the CDR3 DNA reads TGTGCCAGCAGCTTAGCGGCCAGGGGGATGACTGAAGCTTTCTTT. It is translated as CASSLAARGMTEAFF.

The V gene is TRBV6-6, the J gene TRBJ2-7; TRBD1 matches 9 bases. The germline CDR1 and CDR2 sequences are MNHNY and SVGAGI (reference sequence). V shed 6 bases, J shed 1 base, and the junction held 4 bases outside the gene matches. The CDR3 covers 14 residues. The CDR3 sequence is CASSPGQGSYEQYF. The CDR3 coding sequence is TGTGCCAGCAGCCCGGGACAGGGTTCCTACGAGCAGTACTTC.

The chain uses TRBV6-1 and TRBJ1-1; possible D gene TRBD1, 6 bases. The germline V and J ends were trimmed by 6 bases and 4 bases, with 18 bases remaining between them. Per germline, CDR1 MNHNS and CDR2 SASEGT. The CDR3 has 15 amino acids. In DNA form, the CDR3 reads TGTGCCAGCAGGCTGGGGGGCCTCAGGAGCACTGAAGCTTTCTTT. It yields the protein CASRLGGLRSTEAFF.

The genes are TRBV28 and TRBJ1-2; D ambiguous. V gave up 6 bases and J gave up 8 bases, with 25 bases separating them. Germline lookup yields CDR1 MDHEN and CDR2 SYDVKM. The CDR3 is made up of 16 amino acids. CDR3 nucleotides: TGTGCCAGCAGCCTTCCCCGCCTCACGCCGGGAGGCGGCTACACCTTC. Its protein is CASSLPRLTPGGGYTF.

The chain is built from TRBV7-9 and TRBJ2-2; 8 positions agree with TRBD2. The CDR3 runs 16 residues. V lost 4 bases to trimming and J lost 3 bases; unmatched junction nucleotides: 7. Germline V gene data show CDR1 as SEHNR and CDR2 as FQNEAQ (reference sequence). Here the CDR3 reads CASSYPGTRDTGELFF. CDR3 sequence (DNA): TGTGCCAGCAGCTACCCAGGGACTAGGGACACCGGGGAGCTGTTTTTT.

This clone showed up just once. The rearrangement links TRBV2 to TRBJ1-5; 8 bases line up with TRBD1. The CDR3 is 14 residues long. Per the germline V gene, CDR1 is SNHLY and CDR2 is FYNNEI. After removal of 6 bases from V and 2 bases from J, the junction contained 3 bases not matched to a gene. The CDR3 DNA follows: TGTGCCAGCAGGGACAGGGTTGGCAATCAGCCCCAGCATTTT. It encodes CASRDRVGNQPQHF.

V gene TRBV29-1 combines with J gene TRBJ2-1, with 9 bases fitting TRBD1. Germline V gene sequence: CDR1 SQVTM, CDR2 ANQGSEA. V lost 3 bases to trimming and J lost 2 bases; unmatched junction nucleotides: 8. This CDR3 has 16 residues. The CDR3 reads CSVDKPGQGAYNEQFF. The CDR3 bases are TGCAGCGTTGACAAACCGGGACAGGGAGCCTACAATGAGCAGTTCTTC.

This clone was observed a handful of times. The chain carries TRBV4-3 and TRBJ1-6; no clear D gene. The V end lost 1 base, the J end lost 6 bases, and 10 bases lay between the germline ends. The CDR3 is made up of 15 amino acids. Germline V CDR1 and CDR2: LGHNA, YSLEER. CDR3 bases: TGCGCCAGCAGCCAAGTAGGTCTCAGTAATTCACCCCTCCACTTT. Residues: CASSQVGLSNSPLHF.

This clone appeared a single time. CDR3 nucleotide sequence: TGTGCCAGCCTATTGGGGTCTACGCAGCCCCAGCATTTT. Its translation is CASLLGSTQPQHF. The rearrangement links TRBV6-5 to TRBJ1-5; D is unresolved. CDR1 MNHEY and CDR2 SVGAGI come from the germline V gene. The CDR3 totals 13 residues. Trimming shortened V by 8 bases and J by 7 bases, and 15 bases separated the two germline ends.

The gene calls are TRBV28 and TRBJ1-5; a weak D match, TRBD1 (6 bases). Trimming left V 7 bases short and J 6 bases short, with 16 bases between. The length of the CDR3 is 14 residues. The germline CDR1 and CDR2 sequences are MDHEN and SYDVKM. As DNA, the CDR3 is TGTGCCAGCACCCCGACAGGCCCCCCTCAGCCCCAGCATTTT. This sequence encodes CASTPTGPPQPQHF.

The chain carries TRBV11-2 and TRBJ1-4; TRBD1 aligns across 7 bases. Germline V gene data show CDR1 as SGHAT and CDR2 as FQNNGV. V lost 4 bases, J lost 0 bases, and 2 bases stayed unmatched. The length of the CDR3 is 15 residues. The CDR3: CASSSGTATNEKLFF. The CDR3 region has the DNA TGTGCCAGCAGCTCTGGGACAGCAACTAATGAAAAACTGTTTTTT. Together with reference TRBV11-2 and TRBJ1-4, the CDR3 gives the full variable domain: EAGVAQSPRYKIIEKRQSVAFWCNPISGHATLYWYQQILGQGPKLLIQFQNNGVVDDSQLPKDRFSAERLKGVDSTLKIQPAKLEDSAVYLCASSSGTATNEKLFFGSGTQLSVL.

Written as DNA, the CDR3 is TGTGCCAGCAGCTTAGGAAGGTGGGGGGGCCCCTACGAGCAGTACTTC. This codes for CASSLGRWGGPYEQYF. This sequence joins TRBV11-2 and TRBJ2-7; D perhaps matches TRBD2 (7 bases). Between the trimmed V and J ends, which lost 1 base and 2 bases, there was a span of 15 bases. The CDR3 spans 16 residues. The germline V gene encodes CDR1 SGHAT and CDR2 FQNNGV.

V is TRBV13 and J is TRBJ1-6; no clear D gene. V was trimmed by 0 bases and J by 14 bases, leaving 14 bases between them. The V gene's germline CDR1 is PRHDT and CDR2 FYEKMQ (reference sequence). CDR3 length equals 14 residues. As DNA, the CDR3 is TGTGCCAGCAGCTTAGGGGGCCGGCGGCCGACCCTCCACTTT. It codes for CASSLGGRRPTLHF. The variable domain in full, completed from reference TRBV13 and TRBJ1-6, reads AAGVIQSPRHLIKEKRETATLKCYPIPRHDTVYWYQQGPGQDPQFLISFYEKMQSDKGSIPDRFSAQQFSDYHSELNMSSLELGDSALYFCASSLGGRRPTLHFGNGTRLTVT.

The count of this clone is one. This sequence joins TRBV7-2 and TRBJ2-7, with 7 positions matching TRBD1. CDR1 and CDR2 (germline): SGHTA, FQGNSA. The V gene end was trimmed by 2 bases and the J gene end by 1 base; junction bases not matched to a gene: 5. The CDR3 length is 15 residues. This CDR3 is CASSLSWDRSYEQYF. In nucleotides, the CDR3 is TGTGCCAGCAGCTTATCGTGGGACAGATCCTACGAGCAGTACTTC.

A word on this clone: A read error may produce the germline difference seen at one junction end. The chain uses TRBV7-3 and TRBJ2-6; unclear D gene. CDR1 is SGHTA and CDR2 is FQGTGA in the germline V gene. This CDR3 contains 15 residues. The DNA of the CDR3 is TGTGCCAGCAGCAGTCTCATAGAGCTTACAAAGTCGGGCCAATTC. It encodes CASSSLIELTKSGQF. The complete variable domain, with remaining parts taken from reference TRBV7-3 and TRBJ2-6, reads GAGVSQTPSNKVTEKGKYVELRCDPISGHTALYWYRQSLGQGPEFLIYFQGTGAADDSGLPNDRFFAVRPEGSVSTLKIQRTERGDSAVYLCASSSLIELTKSGQFGAGSRLTVL.